A single sample is the source of the 31 T cell receptor beta chains below, sequenced in a study of HIV-infected patients and healthy controls. TCRdb reanalysed the 5' RACE reads using MiXCR and keeps one entry per CDR3 protein. The sample comprises around 64,000 distinct CDR3 sequences, roughly a sixth of which are singletons, and around 5.9% rests with the top ten. Specimen: CD4+ T cells from blood. Receptors originate from a human donor in good health.

V is TRBV7-9 and J is TRBJ2-5; either TRBD1 or TRBD2 may fit D (5 bases each). The CDR3 is 16 amino acids. The V end lost 5 bases, the J end lost 3 bases, and 19 bases lay between the germline ends. The germline CDR1 and CDR2 sequences are SEHNR and FQNEAQ (reference sequence). The CDR3 region is CASSDLAGTPEETQYF. CDR3 nucleotides: TGTGCCAGCAGCGACCTAGCCGGGACCCCGGAAGAGACCCAGTACTTC.

This clonotype was recorded a few times. This chain links TRBV19 with TRBJ1-1; D ambiguous. CDR3 length equals 14 residues. The germline V gene encodes CDR1 LNHDA and CDR2 SQIVND (reference sequence). The germline V and J ends were trimmed by 4 bases and 2 bases, with 11 bases remaining between them. CDR3 in amino acids: CASSRKRTNTEAFF. The CDR3 coding sequence is TGTGCCAGTAGTAGGAAGCGGACCAACACTGAAGCTTTCTTT.

There are a few counts of this clonotype. This chain uses TRBV30 with TRBJ1-5; no clear D gene. CDR3 length: 14 amino acids. CDR1 is GTSNPN, CDR2 SVGIG, per germline (reference sequence). V was trimmed by 3 bases and J by 1 base, leaving 10 bases between them. The CDR3 loop reads CAWRERTSNQPQHF. The CDR3 DNA reads TGTGCCTGGAGGGAGCGGACGAGCAATCAGCCCCAGCATTTT.

The chain recombines TRBV5-1 with TRBJ2-7; either TRBD1 or TRBD2 may supply D (5 bases each). The V gene's germline CDR1 is SGHRS and CDR2 YFSETQ. The CDR3 is made up of 15 amino acids. V lost 1 base and J 3 bases, leaving 14 bases between the germline ends. CDR3 residues: CASSLRNGDVYEQYF. The CDR3 DNA reads as TGCGCCAGCAGCTTGCGTAACGGGGACGTCTACGAGCAGTACTTC.

In its sample, this clonotype was seen many times. The J gene is TRBJ1-2, the V gene TRBV28; 8 bases are shared with TRBD1. The germline V gene has CDR1 MDHEN and CDR2 SYDVKM. V lost 2 bases to trimming and J lost 4 bases; unmatched junction nucleotides: 3. The length of the CDR3 is 14 residues. CDR3 sequence reads: CASSLRTGSYGYTF. The CDR3 DNA follows: TGTGCCAGCAGTTTAAGGACAGGGTCCTATGGCTACACCTTC.

This clonotype was recorded many times. The gene calls are TRBV27 and TRBJ1-1; D is uncertain. Deletions cut 2 bases from V and 0 bases from J, with 10 bases between. Germline V gene data show CDR1 as MNHEY and CDR2 as SMNVEV (reference sequence). The CDR3 length is 15 residues. The CDR3 loop reads CASSLKRGMNTEAFF. CDR3 sequence (DNA): TGTGCCAGCAGTTTAAAGCGAGGGATGAACACTGAAGCTTTCTTT.

This clonotype was counted at least ten times. The chain employs TRBV7-2 and TRBJ2-4; D call uncertain. The CDR3 consists of 13 residues. With 4 bases removed from V and 3 bases from J, the gap between germline ends came to 7 bases. Per the germline V gene, CDR1 is SGHTA and CDR2 is FQGNSA. In DNA form, the CDR3 reads TGTGCCAGCAGCTCGACACACAAAAACATTCAGTACTTC. As protein: CASSSTHKNIQYF.

V usage is TRBV6-9 and J usage is TRBJ1-4; D perhaps matches TRBD1 (5 bases). V lost 10 bases and J 11 bases, leaving 8 bases between the germline ends. CDR3 length equals 9 residues. Looked up from germline, CDR1 is MNHGY and CDR2 is SVAAGI. This chain's CDR3 is CATGGKLFF. CDR3 in DNA: TGTGCCACTGGGGGGAAACTGTTTTTT.

This sequence joins TRBV20-1 and TRBJ2-2; the match to TRBD1 covers 7 bases. This CDR3 is built from 13 residues. Trimming at V came to 3 bases and at J to 5 bases, leaving 3 bases not matched to a gene. Germline V gene data show CDR1 as DFQATT and CDR2 as SNEGSKA (reference sequence). The CDR3 DNA reads TGCAGTGCTAGGGGACAGTTGACCGGGGAGCTGTTTTTT. Translated: CSARGQLTGELFF.

Many counts were recorded for this clonotype. This chain connects TRBV24-1 to TRBJ2-3; 10 bases line up with TRBD1. With V trimmed by 3 bases and J by 5 bases, 10 bases remained unmatched. CDR3 length: 17 residues. Germline V gene lookup returns CDR1 KGHDR and CDR2 SFDVKD. The CDR3 DNA reads TGTGCCACCAGTGATGACTACCGGGACAGGGGTCAAGATACGCAGTATTTT. Protein product: CATSDDYRDRGQDTQYF.

This chain uses TRBV20-1 with TRBJ2-5, with D perhaps TRBD1 (5 bases). Trimming took off 5 bases at V and 2 bases at J, with 12 bases between the two ends. The germline CDR1 and CDR2 sequences are DFQATT and SNEGSKA (reference sequence). CDR3 size: 13 residues. CDR3 sequence reads: CSAPGPSQETQYF. CDR3 nucleotides: TGCAGTGCTCCAGGGCCCTCTCAAGAGACCCAGTACTTC.

This clonotype was found once. The genes are TRBV2 and TRBJ2-1, with D possibly TRBD1 on 6 matching bases. Germline V gene lookup returns CDR1 SNHLY and CDR2 FYNNEI. The CDR3 spans 16 residues. V was cut by 6 bases and J by 2 bases, with 17 bases left in between. The CDR3 here is CASRDQGISAYNEQFF. DNA of the CDR3: TGTGCCAGCAGGGATCAGGGGATAAGCGCCTACAATGAGCAGTTCTTC.

V is TRBV29-1 and J is TRBJ1-5; no clear D. Germline CDR1 reads SQVTM; CDR2 reads ANQGSEA. This CDR3 contains 16 residues. V was cut by 6 bases and J by 5 bases, with 23 bases left in between. CDR3 DNA: TGCAGCGTGAGCCTCCCGGGCCGCGAATCCTATCAGCCCCAGCATTTT. Translated, it gives CSVSLPGRESYQPQHF.

The J gene is TRBJ2-5, the V gene TRBV29-1; either TRBD1 or TRBD2 may fit D (6 bases each). The germline V gene has CDR1 SQVTM and CDR2 ANQGSEA. The CDR3 totals 12 residues. V was cut by 7 bases and J by 4 bases, with 13 bases left in between. CDR3 sequence reads: CSALRGRETQYF. The CDR3 DNA follows: TGCAGCGCCCTTCGGGGGCGAGAGACCCAGTACTTC.

This clonotype has only a few counts. The V call is TRBV4-3, the J call TRBJ2-6; D gene uncertain. The germline V gene encodes CDR1 LGHNA and CDR2 YSLEER. V lost 1 base, J lost 2 bases, and 9 bases lay in between. This CDR3 is built from 16 residues. The CDR3 coding sequence is TGCGCCAGCAGCCAAGTGGGTCAGGCTGGGGCCAACGTCCTGACTTTC. Encoded protein: CASSQVGQAGANVLTF.

This clonotype was recorded at least ten times. The V gene is TRBV5-1, the J gene TRBJ2-5; D might be TRBD1 or TRBD2, each matching 5 bases. The CDR3 sequence is 11 residues long. Germline V lookup: CDR1 SGHRS, CDR2 YFSETQ. V was clipped by 8 bases and J by 5 bases, with 10 bases between them. The CDR3 spells CASTGTETQYF. In DNA form, the CDR3 reads TGCGCCAGTACGGGGACCGAGACCCAGTACTTC.

This clonotype occurred many times. The rearrangement joins TRBV5-1 to TRBJ2-1; 14 bases align to TRBD2. Germline CDR1 SGHRS, CDR2 YFSETQ. This CDR3 comprises 17 residues. Trimming took 0 bases from V and 10 from J; bases not matched to a gene: 9. The CDR3 loop reads CASSLASGLAGGHEQFF. The DNA for the CDR3 is TGCGCCAGCAGCTTGGCATCAGGACTAGCGGGGGGCCACGAGCAGTTCTTC.

This clonotype was observed many times. This chain links TRBV28 with TRBJ2-3; maybe TRBD2 (5 bases). The germline V gene has CDR1 MDHEN and CDR2 SYDVKM. Trimming cost V 3 bases and J 2 bases, with 12 bases left between them. The CDR3 is 15 amino acids. The CDR3, as DNA: TGTGCCAGCAGTTTTTGGAGGACGCCCACAGATACGCAGTATTTT. Translation: CASSFWRTPTDTQYF.

This clonotype was observed a few times. CDR3 residues: CASSLSTVPYGYTF. Here the CDR3 DNA reads TGTGCCAGCAGCCTGAGCACCGTTCCCTATGGCTACACCTTC. V is TRBV12-3 or TRBV12-4 and J is TRBJ1-2; unclear D gene. Trimming left V 6 bases short and J 4 bases short, with 15 bases between. This CDR3 has 14 amino acids.

This clonotype was observed at least ten times. The chain links TRBV20-1 to TRBJ2-3, with D hard to call. The CDR3 runs 13 residues. From germline, CDR1 is DFQATT and CDR2 SNEGSKA (reference sequence). Trimming took off 1 base at V and 2 bases at J, with 7 bases between the two ends. The CDR3 here is CSARVGNTDTQYF. CDR3 in DNA: TGCAGTGCTAGAGTAGGGAACACAGATACGCAGTATTTT.

The table lists this clonotype with many counts. The V gene is TRBV7-9, the J gene TRBJ2-3; 7 positions match TRBD2. Losses at the gene ends were 5 bases for V and 1 base for J; bases not matched to a gene: 12. CDR3 size: 17 residues. CDR1 is SEHNR and CDR2 is FQNEAQ in the germline V gene (reference sequence). The CDR3 DNA reads TGTGCCAGCAGCCAGGGTGCTAGCGGCAGCCGCACAGATACGCAGTATTTT. Translation gives CASSQGASGSRTDTQYF. Drawing the rest from reference TRBV7-9 and TRBJ2-3, the complete variable domain is DTGVSQNPRHKITKRGQNVTFRCDPISEHNRLYWYRQTLGQGPEFLTYFQNEAQLEKSRLLSDRFSAERPKGSFSTLEIQRTEQGDSAMYLCASSQGASGSRTDTQYFGPGTRLTVL.

The gene calls are TRBV20-1 and TRBJ2-3; 8 bases fit TRBD2. V lost 6 bases and J lost 4; bases outside the gene matches: 9. CDR3 size: 14 residues. In germline, CDR1 is DFQATT, CDR2 SNEGSKA (reference sequence). CDR3 region: CSASPAGGPDTQYF. The CDR3 coding sequence is TGCAGTGCCAGTCCGGCGGGAGGACCAGATACGCAGTATTTT.

This rearrangement joins TRBV7-2 to TRBJ1-2, with TRBD1 matching 7 bases. CDR3 length: 14 residues. Germline CDR1 and CDR2: SGHTA and FQGNSA. The V segment lost 5 bases and the J segment 2 bases; nucleotides outside the gene matches: 5. This CDR3 reads CASSKRDSNYGYTF. The CDR3 nucleotides read TGTGCCAGCAGCAAGAGGGACAGCAACTATGGCTACACCTTC.

The chain links TRBV6-2 or TRBV6-3 to TRBJ2-1, with 10 bases fitting TRBD2. Germline values: CDR1 MNHEY, CDR2 SVGEGT. This CDR3 is 17 amino acids long. V lost 7 bases and J lost 0; bases outside the gene matches: 9. CDR3 region: CASTRNPSGSSYNEQFF. The CDR3 nucleotides read TGTGCCAGCACTAGAAACCCTAGCGGGAGCTCCTACAATGAGCAGTTCTTC.

As regards this clonotype: The conserved phenylalanine or tryptophan normally closing the CDR3 is absent here, so this likely arose from a read error. This chain connects TRBV7-2 to TRBJ2-1; 12 nucleotides match TRBD2. V was clipped by 8 bases and J by 0 bases; unmatched bases: 2. Germline V lookup: CDR1 SGHTA, CDR2 FQGNSA. This CDR3 has 15 amino acids. The CDR3 reads CASRLAGASYNEQFS. The CDR3 bases are TGTGCCAGCCGACTAGCGGGGGCCTCCTACAATGAGCAGTTCTCC.

A few counts support this clonotype. V usage is TRBV28 and J usage is TRBJ1-4; tentative D call: TRBD1 (5 bases). The germline CDR1 and CDR2 sequences are MDHEN and SYDVKM. CDR3 size: 14 residues. V shed 3 bases and J shed 5 bases, with 10 bases lying between them. The CDR3 region has the DNA TGTGCCAGCAGTTTGGGGCAGAAGAATGAAAAACTGTTTTTT. Protein product: CASSLGQKNEKLFF. Looking up the rest from reference TRBV28 and TRBJ1-4 gives the full variable domain: DVKVTQSSRYLVKRTGEKVFLECVQDMDHENMFWYRQDPGLGLRLIYFSYDVKMKEKGDIPEGYSVSREKKERFSLILESASTNQTSMYLCASSLGQKNEKLFFGSGTQLSVL.

This clonotype was seen many times. The rearrangement uses TRBV7-3 and TRBJ2-3; no clear D gene. Germline V gene data show CDR1 as SGHTA and CDR2 as FQGTGA. CDR3 size: 14 residues. V dropped 2 bases and J dropped 2 bases, with 8 bases sitting between them. CDR3 in DNA: TGTGCCAGCAGCTTAGGTAGTAACACAGATACGCAGTATTTT. It codes for CASSLGSNTDTQYF.

This clonotype appeared a few times. The V gene is TRBV30, the J gene TRBJ1-5; TRBD1 matches at 7 bases. This CDR3 comprises 14 residues. J gave up 4 bases and V 3 bases, and 6 bases lay outside the gene matches. Germline-derived CDR1 and CDR2 are GTSNPN and SVGIG (reference sequence). The CDR3 region has the DNA TGTGCCTGGAGGGTCCCGGACAGGAATCAGCCCCAGCATTTT. Protein: CAWRVPDRNQPQHF. Drawing the rest from reference TRBV30 and TRBJ1-5, the complete variable domain is SQTIHQWPATLVQPVGSPLSLECTVEGTSNPNLYWYRQAAGRGLQLLFYSVGIGQISSEVPQNLSASRPQDRQFILSSKKLLLSDSGFYLCAWRVPDRNQPQHFGDGTRLSIL.

The chain uses TRBV20-1 and TRBJ1-1, with 7 bases matching TRBD1. CDR1 and CDR2 from the germline V gene are DFQATT and SNEGSKA (reference sequence). The CDR3 runs to 13 residues. V lost 5 bases to trimming and J lost 4 bases; unmatched junction nucleotides: 7. CDR3 nucleotides: TGCAGTGCTCAGAGGGGGCGCATCACTGAAGCTTTCTTT. It codes for CSAQRGRITEAFF.

This clonotype showed up just a few times. This rearrangement joins TRBV6-2 or TRBV6-3 to TRBJ2-1; 8 nucleotides line up with TRBD2. V lost 5 bases to trimming and J lost 3 bases; unmatched junction nucleotides: 6. The CDR3 length is 15 residues. The germline V gene has CDR1 MNHEY and CDR2 SVGEGT. CDR3 sequence (DNA): TGTGCCAGCAGTCGTCGGGGGGGGTACTACAATGAGCAGTTCTTC. It translates to CASSRRGGYYNEQFF.

Many counts were recorded for this clonotype. This chain links TRBV13 with TRBJ1-2, with 7 bases that match TRBD1. CDR3 length: 14 residues. In germline, CDR1 is PRHDT, CDR2 FYEKMQ (reference sequence). V was clipped by 4 bases and J by 2 bases; unmatched bases: 4. The CDR3, as DNA: TGTGCCAGCAGCTCGCTGACAGGGAACTATGGCTACACCTTC. Translated, it gives CASSSLTGNYGYTF.